This T cell receptor beta chain was obtained from a study of T-cell memory formation after mild COVID-19. Findings and limits, study-wide: Cross-reactive memory appears to have joined, as suggested by some responding clones showing up in pre-infection memory.

cDNA libraries for TCR alpha and TCR beta, carrying sample barcodes and UMIs, came from 5'RACE with constant-segment primers. TCRdb reanalysed the 5' RACE reads using MiXCR and keeps one entry per CDR3 protein. This table has about 250,000 distinct CDR3 sequences, 15% appearing once. The germline CDR1 and CDR2 sequences are SGHAT and FQNNGV. The CDR3 runs 12 residues. Notes on this clonotype: No antigen is known for it. A junction boundary mismatches the germline segment, possibly from a read error.

Material: PBMCs or a T cell subset sorted from them (not recorded which). This TCR was sampled from an adult woman who had mild COVID-19 (a few samples of this study predate the infection). Cell type and time point are not known. The chain is built from TRBV11-2 and TRBJ1-1, with D unclear. CDR3 sequence: CASSLDRFSVSF. In DNA form, the CDR3 reads TGTGCCAGCAGCTTAGACAGGTTTTCGGTCTCGTTT.